The source of this T cell receptor beta chain is a study of OX40 agonist ivuxolimab in advanced cancers. Study details: Dosing consisted of intravenous ivuxolimab at 0.01 to 10 mg/kg every 2 weeks. Each dose-escalation patient presented with hepatocellular carcinoma, melanoma, renal cell or head and neck cancer.

Study results and caveats: It was not determined which antigens were specifically recognized by the peripheral T cells that had undergone clonal expansion. Also showing low normalized T-cell clonal expansion were some of the nonresponders.

The CDR3 spans 15 residues. Germline assignment: CDR1 LNHDA and CDR2 SQIVND (reference sequence). V shed 4 bases and J shed 4 bases, with 17 bases lying between them. This clone was detected a few times. Its cognate antigen is unknown. Repertoires were generated with immunoSEQ multiplex PCR, while TCRdb's copy carries only in-frame clones and drops some. Among about 38,000 clones listed, around four fifths were seen once. The chain uses TRBV19 and TRBJ2-7; perhaps D is TRBD1 or TRBD2 (6 bases each). The source is an adult with an advanced solid tumor such as melanoma, head and neck, liver or kidney cancer. The sequenced sample was CD4+ or CD8+ T cells sorted from blood, obtained in a trial of the OX40 agonist ivuxolimab. CDR3 in DNA: TGTGCCAGTAGTACTACAGGGAGGTTCCAATACGAGCAGTACTTC. This translates into CASSTTGRFQYEQYF.